The 22 T cell receptor beta chains listed next were all sequenced from one sample in a study of post-analysis software for immune sequencing data. Findings of the study overall: Elevated frequency relative to controls characterized 4 or 5 TRBV segments in patients, TRBV5-6, TRBV5-1 and TRBV20-1 among them.

These TCRs' antigens remain unknown. Every TCR beta cDNA library bore unique molecular identifiers. Via MiXCR, TCRdb re-called the PCR reads, giving one row per CDR3 protein. This repertoire shows roughly 580,000 distinct CDR3 sequences, 44% found once; its top ten account for more than 1.5%. Material for sequencing was blood. Every receptor here comes from a girl aged 10-17 years with multiple sclerosis.

This clonotype occurred once. The gene calls are TRBV29-1 and TRBJ1-4; D possibly corresponds to TRBD1 (6 bases). CDR1 is SQVTM and CDR2 is ANQGSEA in the germline V gene. Between the trimmed V and J ends, which lost 5 bases and 4 bases, there was a span of 14 bases. The CDR3 is 14 residues long. CDR3: CSVPDRDNNEKLFF. Here the CDR3 DNA reads TGCAGCGTTCCGGACCGGGACAATAATGAAAAACTGTTTTTT.

In this sample, this clonotype turned up once. The chain joins TRBV20-1 to TRBJ2-5, with 9 bases fitting TRBD1. Per germline, CDR1 DFQATT and CDR2 SNEGSKA (reference sequence). With V trimmed by 6 bases and J by 11 bases, 10 bases remained unmatched. This CDR3 spans 12 amino acids. This CDR3 is CSAETGGGEQYF. The CDR3 nucleotides are TGCAGTGCCGAGACAGGGGGTGGTGAGCAGTACTTC.

This chain links TRBV5-6 with TRBJ2-1; D ambiguous. This CDR3 comprises 15 residues. Trimming cost V 1 base and J 0 bases, with 8 bases left between them. Per germline, CDR1 SGHDT and CDR2 YYEEEE. In DNA, the CDR3 is TGTGCCAGCAGCTTGCCCGAGAGCTCCTACAATGAGCAGTTCTTC. Its translation: CASSLPESSYNEQFF.

The genes are TRBV7-8 and TRBJ2-7; 9 positions agree with TRBD1. CDR1 and CDR2 (germline): SGHVS, FQNEAQ. This CDR3 is built from 15 residues. The V gene end was trimmed by 4 bases and the J gene end by 5 bases; junction bases not matched to a gene: 9. In DNA, the CDR3 is TGTGCCAGCAGCTCCTACCGGGACAGGGCTCACGAGCAGTACTTC. Its translation is CASSSYRDRAHEQYF.

The chain uses TRBV3-1 and TRBJ2-7; TRBD2 matches at 7 bases. The V gene end was trimmed by 5 bases and the J gene end by 3 bases; junction bases not matched to a gene: 10. Germline CDR1 and CDR2: LGHDT and YNNKEL (reference sequence). The length of the CDR3 is 15 residues. The CDR3 here is CASSNGGLDDYEQYF. As DNA, the CDR3 is TGTGCCAGCAGCAACGGAGGACTAGACGACTACGAGCAGTACTTC.

This chain uses TRBV5-6 with TRBJ2-5; D might be TRBD1 (6 bases). Germline assignment: CDR1 SGHDT and CDR2 YYEEEE. Trimming pared 4 bases from V and 2 bases from J, leaving 12 bases between. CDR3 size: 14 residues. The CDR3 nucleotides read TGTGCCAGCAGCCTCCAACAGGGACAAGAGACCCAGTACTTC. The encoded protein is CASSLQQGQETQYF.

The chain has TRBV20-1 and TRBJ2-7; 11 bases are a match to TRBD2. Germline CDR1 and CDR2: DFQATT and SNEGSKA (reference sequence). Trimming removed 3 bases from V and 2 bases from J; junction bases left unmatched: 6. The CDR3 totals 15 residues. The DNA of the CDR3 is TGCAGTGCTAGGGGTGGACTAGCGGGCACCTACGAGCAGTACTTC. Protein product: CSARGGLAGTYEQYF.

This clonotype appeared a few times. This chain joins TRBV20-1 and TRBJ2-5; either TRBD1 or TRBD2 may supply D (5 bases each). Per germline, CDR1 DFQATT and CDR2 SNEGSKA (reference sequence). Trimming removed 5 bases at V and 6 bases at J, with 22 bases between. The CDR3 length is 15 residues. In nucleotides, the CDR3 is TGCAGTGCTGGCGCCGGGACCCTGAGTGGGAAGACCCAGTACTTC. It translates to CSAGAGTLSGKTQYF.

This clonotype was found a few times. The chain uses TRBV7-3 and TRBJ2-3; D is ambiguous. The germline gives CDR1 SGHTA, CDR2 FQGTGA. V lost 3 bases, J lost 6 bases, and 10 bases lay in between. The CDR3 is 13 residues long. Here the CDR3 DNA reads TGTGCCAGCAGCTTCGGCCCCGAGGATACGCAGTATTTT. It translates to CASSFGPEDTQYF.

The rearrangement links TRBV29-1 to TRBJ2-5, with D perhaps matching TRBD1 (6 bases). The better agreement between TRBJ2-7 and the DNA end casts doubt on the J call. This CDR3 region has 13 residues. Germline values: CDR1 SQVTM, CDR2 ANQGSEA. The CDR3 spells CSVRGGRAYEQYF. For the CDR3, the DNA is TGCAGCGTCAGAGGGGGTCGGGCCTACGAGCAGTACTTC.

The chain uses TRBV6-6 and TRBJ2-5; perhaps TRBD2 as D (6 bases). The CDR3 runs to 15 residues. Trimming cost V 5 bases and J 5 bases, with 18 bases left between them. Germline CDR1 reads MNHNY; CDR2 reads SVGAGI (reference sequence). CDR3 in DNA: TGTGCCAGCAGTCCTTCAGGGAGGTTCCGTGAGACCCAGTACTTC. Its protein is CASSPSGRFRETQYF.

This clonotype was observed a handful of times. The chain joins TRBV10-3 to TRBJ2-3, with 11 bases that match TRBD1. The CDR3 sequence is 17 residues long. Trimming at V came to 0 bases and at J to 4 bases, leaving 6 bases not matched to a gene. Germline values: CDR1 ENHRY, CDR2 SYGVKD. The CDR3 DNA reads TGTGCCATCAGTGAGTCGGTTACGGACAGGGGGCCAGATACGCAGTATTTT. Translation: CAISESVTDRGPDTQYF.

The chain has TRBV7-2 and TRBJ2-5; the match to TRBD2 covers 11 bases. V lost 2 bases, J lost 7 bases, and 6 bases stayed unmatched. CDR3 length: 15 amino acids. CDR1 and CDR2 (germline): SGHTA, FQGNSA. The CDR3 is CASSLTSGGGGTQYF. The CDR3 nucleotides read TGTGCCAGCAGCTTAACTAGCGGGGGAGGGGGGACCCAGTACTTC.

V usage is TRBV20-1 and J usage is TRBJ2-5; D uncertain. Trimming stripped 0 bases from V and 5 bases from J, with 10 bases between. Germline V gene sequence: CDR1 DFQATT, CDR2 SNEGSKA (reference sequence). The CDR3 totals 13 residues. CDR3 sequence reads: CSARDQTVETQYF. The CDR3 region has the DNA TGCAGTGCTAGAGATCAGACCGTGGAGACCCAGTACTTC.

This clonotype was observed a handful of times. The CDR3 DNA is TGCAGTGCTAGCGCCGGGACAGCGTACGGACAGTACTTC. Its protein is CSASAGTAYGQYF. The chain carries TRBV20-1 and TRBJ2-7, with TRBD1 identical over 7 bases. Germline loops: CDR1 DFQATT, CDR2 SNEGSKA (reference sequence). With V trimmed by 3 bases and J by 10 bases, 12 bases remained unmatched. The CDR3 runs 13 residues.

There are a few counts of this clonotype. This chain uses TRBV29-1 with TRBJ2-3, with D tentatively TRBD1 or TRBD2 (6 bases each). CDR3 size: 16 residues. V was clipped by 0 bases and J by 6 bases, with 19 bases between them. Germline assignment: CDR1 SQVTM and CDR2 ANQGSEA. The CDR3 protein is CSVEDWMGGAGDTQYF. CDR3 sequence (DNA): TGCAGCGTTGAAGATTGGATGGGGGGCGCCGGTGATACGCAGTATTTT.

There are a few counts of this clonotype. The J gene is TRBJ1-2, the V gene TRBV7-8, with TRBD1 matching 7 bases. The ends lost 4 bases at V and 8 bases at J; junction bases unmatched: 7. The CDR3 spans 13 residues. CDR1 and CDR2 (germline): SGHVS, FQNEAQ. The CDR3 DNA is TGTGCCAGCAGCTCCCGGGACAGTAGGGGCTACACCTTC. Its translation is CASSSRDSRGYTF.

This clonotype showed up just a few times. This chain joins TRBV7-9 and TRBJ2-1; 9 positions match TRBD1. The CDR3 spans 17 residues. Looked up from germline, CDR1 is SEHNR and CDR2 is FQNEAQ (reference sequence). The trim removed 5 bases at V and 3 bases at J, leaving 11 bases unmatched. DNA for the CDR3: TGTGCCAGCAGCCCCCATTTGAGGACAGGGGTCTACAATGAGCAGTTCTTC. As protein: CASSPHLRTGVYNEQFF.

This clonotype has a handful of counts. This sequence joins TRBV4-1 and TRBJ2-7; TRBD1 or TRBD2 may be the D gene (6 bases each). The CDR3 runs to 14 residues. Per germline, CDR1 MGHRA and CDR2 YSYEKL. The ends were cut back, 4 bases at V and 3 bases at J, with 13 bases in the middle. CDR3 amino acids: CASSPTGRFYEQYF. CDR3 nucleotide sequence: TGCGCCAGCAGCCCCACAGGGAGGTTCTACGAGCAGTACTTC.

This clonotype has only a few counts. The V and J genes are TRBV12-3 or TRBV12-4 and TRBJ1-2; D not certain. The V end was cut by 5 bases, the J end by 5 bases, with 12 bases between. CDR3 length: 13 residues. The CDR3 coding sequence is TGTGCCAGCAGTGGGGTATCAGTGTATGGCTACACCTTC. Translating gives CASSGVSVYGYTF.

The V gene is TRBV11-2, the J gene TRBJ2-1, with 9 bases that match TRBD2. After removal of 2 bases from V and 2 bases from J, the junction contained 10 bases not matched to a gene. CDR1 is SGHAT and CDR2 is FQNNGV in the germline V gene. CDR3 size: 18 residues. CDR3 nucleotide sequence: TGTGCCAGCAGCTTAAAAACCCCCCGGACTAGCGCCTACAATGAGCAGTTCTTC. Amino acid sequence: CASSLKTPRTSAYNEQFF.

V is TRBV30 and J is TRBJ2-1, with 9 bases lining up with TRBD2. The CDR3 spans 17 residues. Germline V gene data show CDR1 as GTSNPN and CDR2 as SVGIG (reference sequence). V trimming: 1 base; J trimming: 2 bases; junction bases outside the gene matches: 9. This CDR3 is CAWSGGSGGLAYNEQFF. CDR3 nucleotide sequence: TGTGCCTGGAGTGGGGGGAGCGGGGGGCTAGCCTACAATGAGCAGTTCTTC.